One and the same sample provided the 14 T cell receptor beta chains below, sequenced in a study of CD8+CD57+ T cells in acquired aplastic anemia. The template for TCR beta VDJ and CDR3 sequence profiling was genomic DNA. MiXCR was run by TCRdb on the reads, yielding one entry per CDR3 protein. This table holds roughly 81,000 distinct CDR3 sequences, less than 60% found once. Sequenced: sorted CD4+, CD8+, or CD8+CD57+ T cells (not recorded which) from PBMCs. The receptors come from a human donor in good health, serving as a control.

V usage is TRBV7-2 and J usage is TRBJ1-1, with 7 bases lining up with TRBD1. V trimming: 4 bases; J trimming: 3 bases; junction bases outside the gene matches: 8. The CDR3 runs to 15 residues. Germline CDR1 SGHTA, CDR2 FQGNSA. The CDR3 bases are TGTGCCAGCAGCTCCCCGACAGGGCTGGACACTGAAGCTTTCTTT. Its translation: CASSSPTGLDTEAFF.

This clonotype was detected many times. The chain joins TRBV6-1 to TRBJ1-5; D possibly corresponds to TRBD1 (5 bases). Germline CDR1 and CDR2: MNHNS and SASEGT. Trimming removed 5 bases at V and 5 bases at J, with 10 bases between. This CDR3 contains 13 residues. The CDR3 nucleotides are TGTGCCAGCAGTCTGTTGACAGATCAGCCCCAGCATTTT. Its protein product is CASSLLTDQPQHF.

The chain joins TRBV10-1 to TRBJ2-7, with D perhaps TRBD2 (8 bases). Germline CDR1 and CDR2: WNHNN and SYGVQD (reference sequence). The CDR3 has 17 amino acids. V was shortened by 3 bases and J by 7 bases, with 25 bases between the two germline ends. CDR3 in amino acids: CASSDASGGQPPGEQYF. Here the CDR3 DNA reads TGCGCCAGCAGTGATGCCAGCGGGGGACAGCCTCCTGGGGAGCAGTACTTC.

The chain joins TRBV7-9 to TRBJ2-7; D is unclear. CDR1 and CDR2 from the germline V gene are SEHNR and FQNEAQ (reference sequence). Trimming removed 5 bases at V and 2 bases at J, with 10 bases between. The CDR3 is 13 amino acids. CDR3 sequence (DNA): TGTGCCAGCAGCCAGACAACCCCCTACGAGCAGTACTTC. Translation gives CASSQTTPYEQYF.

As regards this clonotype: A clone one base away is much larger, so this may be a read error. Since the CDR3 does not end with the conserved phenylalanine or tryptophan, this likely comes from a read error. The V gene is TRBV5-6, the J gene TRBJ2-5, with a possible D match to TRBD1 (5 bases). V was trimmed by 7 bases and J by 3 bases, leaving 13 bases between them. CDR1 is SGHDT, CDR2 YYEEEE, per germline. This CDR3 is built from 13 residues. In DNA form, the CDR3 reads TGTGCCAGCGCGCAAGTCAGGGAAGAGACCCAGTACTGC. Protein product: CASAQVREETQYC.

This chain links TRBV19 with TRBJ1-2, with D hard to call. Germline CDR1 is LNHDA and CDR2 is SQIVND (reference sequence). The CDR3 length is 15 residues. The germline V and J ends were trimmed by 3 bases and 6 bases, with 17 bases remaining between them. As DNA, the CDR3 is TGTGCCAGTAGTATCCTCCCCGAGGATACACATGGCTACACCTTC. Its translation is CASSILPEDTHGYTF. Full variable domain (outside the CDR3, taken from reference TRBV19 and TRBJ1-2): DGGITQSPKYLFRKEGQNVTLSCEQNLNHDAMYWYRQDPGQGLRLIYYSQIVNDFQKGDIAEGYSVSREKKESFPLTVTSAQKNPTAFYLCASSILPEDTHGYTFGSGTRLTVV.

CDR3 region: CASSQGEQETQYF. CDR3 nucleotide sequence: TGTGCCAGCTCCCAGGGGGAGCAAGAGACCCAGTACTTC. This chain connects TRBV25-1 to TRBJ2-5; 7 bases fit TRBD1. CDR1 is MGHDK, CDR2 SYGVNS, per germline. The CDR3 is 13 residues long. Trimming took 8 bases from V and 2 from J; bases not matched to a gene: 5.

This clonotype was detected only a few times. V gene TRBV7-9 combines with J gene TRBJ2-7; D is unresolved. CDR3 length: 12 residues. The ends were cut back, 5 bases at V and 5 bases at J, with 10 bases in the middle. Germline assignment: CDR1 SEHNR and CDR2 FQNEAQ (reference sequence). This chain's CDR3 is CASSPTSDEQYF. The CDR3 DNA reads as TGTGCCAGCAGCCCGACTTCGGACGAGCAGTACTTC.

On this clonotype itself: This sequence may be a read error, since a much larger clone differs from it by one base. The chain couples TRBV9 to TRBJ2-1; 7 bases agree with TRBD1. J was trimmed by 2 bases and V by 0 bases; bases with no gene match: 2. The CDR3 has 15 amino acids. Germline-derived CDR1 and CDR2 are SGDLS and YYNGEE. DNA of the CDR3: TGTGCCAGCAGCGTAGAGGGGGCCACCTACAATGAGCAGTTCTTC. Translated, it gives CASSVEGATYNEQFF.

This clonotype has just a few counts. CDR3 residues: CAWSTGTSGNTIYF. CDR3 DNA: TGTGCCTGGAGTACGGGGACATCTGGAAACACCATATATTTT. The chain carries TRBV30 and TRBJ1-3, with D possibly matching TRBD1 (6 bases). This CDR3 spans 14 amino acids. Germline CDR1 and CDR2: GTSNPN and SVGIG (reference sequence). Trimming pared 2 bases from V and 1 base from J, leaving 9 bases between.

Written as DNA, the CDR3 is TGTGCCAGTAGTATAGGACTACTCACAGATACGCAGTATTTT. This gives the protein CASSIGLLTDTQYF. This rearrangement joins TRBV19 to TRBJ2-3; tentatively, D is TRBD2 (5 bases). The V gene lost 1 base and the J gene lost 2 bases, with 7 bases spanning the gap. The CDR3 is made up of 14 amino acids. Germline CDR1 and CDR2: LNHDA and SQIVND (reference sequence).

Only one count was recorded for this clonotype. A read error may explain this, as a much larger clone is one base away. The V gene is TRBV11-2, the J gene TRBJ2-5; TRBD2 agrees at 16 bases. This CDR3 is 18 amino acids long. CDR1 is SGHAT and CDR2 is FQNNGV in the germline V gene. The CDR3 spells CVSSSPGLAGGDQETQYF. CDR3 nucleotide sequence: TGTGTCAGCAGCTCGCCGGGACTAGCGGGAGGGGACCAAGAGACCCAGTACTTC.

On this clonotype itself: Because the CDR3 is missing its conserved closing phenylalanine or tryptophan, this is likely a read error. This rearrangement joins TRBV2 to TRBJ1-1; a possible D gene is TRBD1 (5 bases). Trimming removed 8 bases at V and 0 bases at J, with 13 bases between. Germline values: CDR1 SNHLY, CDR2 FYNNEI. The CDR3 has 14 amino acids. In nucleotides, the CDR3 is TGTGCCAGCCAGGCGGGGGGTGTGAACACTGAAGCTTTCCTT. Its protein product is CASQAGGVNTEAFL.

This clonotype was detected only a few times. DNA of the CDR3: TGTGCCAGCATCAGGGACCGAATAAAGGAGGGCTACACCTTC. Translating it yields CASIRDRIKEGYTF. V gene TRBV2 combines with J gene TRBJ1-2, with a weak D call TRBD1 (5 bases). Looked up from germline, CDR1 is SNHLY and CDR2 is FYNNEI. CDR3 size: 14 residues. Trimming left V 7 bases short and J 8 bases short, with 20 bases between.